This T cell receptor (beta chain) derives from a study of breast tumors, draining lymph nodes, adjacent tissues. Samples came from axillary lymph nodes draining the breast cancer. The CDR3 spans 15 residues. Germline CDR1 is MGHRA and CDR2 is YSYEKL. Trimming stripped 4 bases from V and 7 bases from J, with 17 bases between. TCRdb analysed the multiplex PCR reads with MiXCR anew, one entry per CDR3 protein. The sample has over 150,000 distinct CDR3 sequences; 33% are singletons. This sequence originates from a female donor with breast cancer. Some clones in this sample may be carry-over from other donors' samples. Sequenced sample: axillary lymph node tissue. The chain joins TRBV4-1 to TRBJ2-4, with D unresolved. In nucleotides, the CDR3 is TGCGCCAGCAGCCCGACCCCGAGCCGGATTAACATTCAGTACTTC. Residues: CASSPTPSRINIQYF.